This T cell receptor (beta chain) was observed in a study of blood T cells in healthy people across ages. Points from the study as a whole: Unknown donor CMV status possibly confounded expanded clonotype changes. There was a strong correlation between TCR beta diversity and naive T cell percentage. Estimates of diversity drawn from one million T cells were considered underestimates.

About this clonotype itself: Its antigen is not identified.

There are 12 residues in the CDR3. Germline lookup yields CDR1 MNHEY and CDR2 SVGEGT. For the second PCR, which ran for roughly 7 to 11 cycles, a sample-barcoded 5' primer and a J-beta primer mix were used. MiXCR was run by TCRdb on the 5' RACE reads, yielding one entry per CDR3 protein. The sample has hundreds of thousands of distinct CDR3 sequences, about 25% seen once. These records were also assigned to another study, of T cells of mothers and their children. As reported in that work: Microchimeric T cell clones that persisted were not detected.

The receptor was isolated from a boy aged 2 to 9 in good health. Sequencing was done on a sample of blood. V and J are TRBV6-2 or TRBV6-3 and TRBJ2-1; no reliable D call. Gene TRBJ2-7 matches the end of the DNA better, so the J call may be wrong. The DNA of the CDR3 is TGTGCCAGCATCCAGAGTATCTACGAGCAGTACTTC. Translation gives CASIQSIYEQYF.